The text below deals with one T cell receptor (beta chain). Trimming at V came to 2 bases and at J to 9 bases, leaving 4 bases not matched to a gene. This CDR3 region has 14 residues. The germline V gene encodes CDR1 KGHSH and CDR2 LQKENI. The sample is drawn from a study of blood T cell repertoires in COVID-19. TCRdb's copy holds only in-frame clones and misses some; the assay was immunoSEQ multiplex PCR. The table records fewer than 10,000 clones, roughly nine tenths of them present only once. This receptor was taken from a man in his 60s with acute or convalescent COVID-19. The V gene is TRBV18, the J gene TRBJ2-4, with 10 nucleotides matching TRBD1. What was sequenced was peripheral blood. As DNA, the CDR3 is TGTGCCAGCTCACCAGGGACAGGGGATTCCATTCAGTACTTC. It yields the protein CASSPGTGDSIQYF. Variable domain in full (rest from reference TRBV18 and TRBJ2-4): NAGVMQNPRHLVRRRGQEARLRCSPMKGHSHVYWYRQLPEEGLKFMVYLQKENIIDESGMPKERFSAEFPKEGPSILRIQQVVRGDSAAYFCASSPGTGDSIQYFGAGTRLSVL.